The T cell receptor (beta chain) described here comes from a study of T cell clonality in common variable immunodeficiency (dated by TCRdb to between 2014 and 2016). Overall study results and their limits: CVID subjects shared fewer TCRbeta clones with each other than healthy controls did (p < 0.0001). Reportedly, TCRbeta sequences from CVID had fewer deletions and N-nucleotide insertions, and highly modified clones with 13 or more V deletions were absent from CVID. Despite equal DNA input, controls averaged around 82,000 unique sequences per sample versus roughly 32,000 in CVID samples. According to the authors, finding the cause of the higher clonality in CVID would require sequencing the repertoires of T cell subpopulations. Increased TCRbeta clonality was found in CVID subjects compared with healthy controls (t-test p = 0.018), with the increase being most characteristic of about a third of subjects. Patient heterogeneity within the CVID cohort put limits on correlating repertoire features with clinical complications.

CDR1 and CDR2 are drawn from the germline V gene (reference sequence): LNHDA, SQIVND. The junction shows trimming of 4 bases on V and 1 base on J, and the gene matches do not reach 0 bases of it. The CDR3 sequence holds 13 residues, the cysteine and phenylalanine included. The DNA has 30 bases, all within the CDR3, and is read from base 1. This clone appeared a few times. This clone's antigen is unknown. The CDR3 end lies 3 residues beyond the end of the read and is filled in from the germline J gene. Equivalent amounts of genomic DNA from CVID and control samples were used as sequencing input. For every sample, a 60 bp segment covering the rearranged TCRbeta CDR3 region was amplified and then sequenced. The immunoSEQ assay, a bias-corrected multiplex PCR with high-throughput sequencing, was employed for TCRbeta amplification. The source study handled its data this way. Every unique nucleotide sequence counted as a clone and was annotated with V, D and J genes, copy number and frequency. Sequences were labeled productive if in frame, and non-productive if out of frame or containing stop codons. As previously described, clonality was calculated on the basis of Shannon's entropy. The predicted amino acid sequences of productive clones were used to derive mean CDR3 Kyte-Doolittle hydropathy. The R hclust function was used to hierarchically cluster scaled V gene usage with Manhattan distance and complete linkage. To assess clone sharing by CDR3 amino acid sequence, 12 repertoires per group were resampled over 100 rounds. The repertoires were searched for 70 published EBV-specific and 245 published CMV-specific TCRbeta sequences. Two CVID samples that yielded fewer than 10,000 sequences were excluded from the analysis, so around 38 CVID repertoires were retained. TCRdb took this table from immuneACCESS and kept in-frame rearrangements with V and J called. Such tables lack part of the clones; where checked against another copy, unresolved V genes explain under half of the gap, and the rest is unexplained. For V, J and clone size, that table is used; D and trimming come from the DNA. The table for this sample lists 30,000 to 40,000 clones, none of them counted only once. Jointly, the top ten make up about 6.1% of the sample.

Diagnosis of CVID followed standard criteria, namely serum IgG, IgA and/or IgM below the normal range together with specific antibody deficiency. There were 40 to 50 subjects in the CVID group (approximately 30 male and 15 or so female), ranging in age from 9 to 64 years, with a mean age of 40. Most of the CVID patients and most of the healthy controls were of Caucasian heritage. At the time of study participation, every CVID subject had been on replacement immunoglobulin therapy for one year or longer. At the time of blood collection, no CVID subject was ill or was being treated with immunomodulatory or immunosuppressive medication. Heparinized peripheral whole blood samples of roughly 5 to 9 ml were obtained from each donor. Genomic DNA from adults with common variable immune deficiency (CVID) and from healthy adult controls was the source for sequencing TCRbeta CDR3 repertoires. Diluted blood was subjected to density centrifugation over Hypaque 1077 or Ficoll-Paque for isolation of peripheral blood mononuclear cells. Genomic DNA was extracted from unsorted mononuclear cells by Qiagen column purification or by a centrifugation-based method.

The receptor comes from a human donor with common variable immunodeficiency. The sequence links TRBV19 to TRBJ2-5; TRBD2 lines up with 7 middle nucleotides. Sequencing input: peripheral blood mononuclear cells. The CDR3 amino acid sequence is: CASSSGSQETQYF. The part of the CDR3 DNA that was read is TGTGCCAGTAGTAGCGGGAGCCAAGAGACC.